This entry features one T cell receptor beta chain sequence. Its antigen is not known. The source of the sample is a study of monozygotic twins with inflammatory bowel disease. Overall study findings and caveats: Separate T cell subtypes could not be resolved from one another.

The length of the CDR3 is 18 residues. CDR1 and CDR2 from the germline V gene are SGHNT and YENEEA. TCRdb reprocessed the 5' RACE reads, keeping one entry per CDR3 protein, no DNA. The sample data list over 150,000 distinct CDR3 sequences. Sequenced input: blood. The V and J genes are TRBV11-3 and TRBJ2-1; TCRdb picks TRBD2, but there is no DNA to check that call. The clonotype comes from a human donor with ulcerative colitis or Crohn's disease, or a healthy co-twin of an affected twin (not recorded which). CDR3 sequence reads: CASSFGPGLAGGQNEQFF.